The 30 T cell receptor beta chains below were found in one sample sequenced in a study of identical twins. TCRdb passed the 5' RACE reads through MiXCR, listing each CDR3 protein once. This table holds approximately 500,000 distinct CDR3 sequences, 20% to 30% found once. Separately, the same data were catalogued under a study of T cells expressing NK-cell markers.

Sequenced sample: CD4+ T cells sorted from blood. The receptors shown here come from a woman aged 18-29 years in good health.

This sequence joins TRBV27 and TRBJ2-1; D call uncertain. V lost 2 bases and J 7 bases, leaving 18 bases between the germline ends. Germline V CDR1 and CDR2: MNHEY, SMNVEV (reference sequence). The CDR3 runs 16 residues. The CDR3 region is CASSLESTPYPNEQFF. CDR3 coding DNA: TGTGCCAGCAGTTTAGAGTCCACCCCTTACCCAAATGAGCAGTTCTTC.

This clonotype occurred a few times. V gene TRBV5-1 combines with J gene TRBJ2-1; TRBD2 matches at 8 bases. CDR1 and CDR2 from the germline V gene are SGHRS and YFSETQ. This CDR3 is 16 amino acids long. Trimming removed 0 bases from V and 2 bases from J; junction bases left unmatched: 4. CDR3 loop: CASSLAGTRPYNEQFF. DNA for the CDR3: TGCGCCAGCAGCTTGGCCGGGACTAGACCCTACAATGAGCAGTTCTTC.

The chain uses TRBV7-2 and TRBJ2-2; D might be TRBD1 (6 bases). The CDR3 covers 13 residues. CDR1 is SGHTA and CDR2 is FQGNSA in the germline V gene. V lost 6 bases, J lost 11 bases, and 16 bases lay in between. CDR3 bases: TGTGCCAGCAGTCAACAGGGAAGGTCTGAGCTGTTTTTT. Protein product: CASSQQGRSELFF. Full variable domain (outside the CDR3, taken from reference TRBV7-2 and TRBJ2-2): GAGVSQSPSNKVTEKGKDVELRCDPISGHTALYWYRQSLGQGLEFLIYFQGNSAPDKSGLPSDRFSAERTGGSVSTLTIQRTQQEDSAVYLCASSQQGRSELFFGEGSRLTVL.

This clonotype showed up just a few times. CDR3 DNA: TGTGCCAGCAGCCGATCGATACCCCTAGCGGGAGGAGACACCGGGGAGCTGTTTTTT. The encoded protein is CASSRSIPLAGGDTGELFF. This chain joins TRBV3-1 and TRBJ2-2; 11 nucleotides line up with TRBD2. With V trimmed by 4 bases and J by 3 bases, 13 bases remained unmatched. CDR1 and CDR2 from the germline V gene are LGHDT and YNNKEL (reference sequence). CDR3 length equals 19 residues. Supplemented by reference TRBV3-1 and TRBJ2-2, the full variable domain reads DTAVSQTPKYLVTQMGNDKSIKCEQNLGHDTMYWYKQDSKKFLKIMFSYNNKELIINETVPNRFSPKSPDKAHLNLHINSLELGDSAVYFCASSRSIPLAGGDTGELFFGEGSRLTVL.

This clonotype was seen a handful of times. The chain is built from TRBV4-2 and TRBJ2-2, with 7 bases fitting TRBD1. After removal of 3 bases from V and 1 base from J, the junction contained 2 bases not matched to a gene. The CDR3 totals 15 residues. Germline V gene lookup returns CDR1 LGHNA and CDR2 YNFKEQ. CDR3: CASSQRQGNTGELFF. CDR3 in DNA: TGTGCCAGCAGCCAGCGACAGGGGAACACCGGGGAGCTGTTTTTT.

V usage is TRBV4-3 and J usage is TRBJ2-3; the D gene is possibly TRBD2 (6 bases). Looked up from germline, CDR1 is LGHNA and CDR2 is YSLEER. The CDR3 runs 15 residues. Trimming shortened V by 1 base and J by 0 bases, and 8 bases separated the two germline ends. CDR3 amino acids: CASSQGGTSTDTQYF. The CDR3 DNA reads TGCGCCAGCAGCCAAGGGGGGACTAGCACAGATACGCAGTATTTT.

This clonotype appeared a few times. DNA for the CDR3: TGCGCCAGCAGCTTGACCGTTAGCGGAATCCAAGAGACCCAGTACTTC. Translation: CASSLTVSGIQETQYF. The genes are TRBV5-1 and TRBJ2-5, with a tentative D call TRBD2 (6 bases). Germline CDR1 and CDR2: SGHRS and YFSETQ. V lost 1 base and J lost 1, with 14 bases in between. CDR3 length: 16 residues.

This clonotype was seen more than once but under ten times. The V call is TRBV6-1, the J call TRBJ2-5, with D possibly matching TRBD1 (5 bases). The V gene's germline CDR1 is MNHNS and CDR2 SASEGT. V was clipped by 5 bases and J by 6 bases, with 25 bases between them. The CDR3 extends over 17 amino acids. CDR3 sequence: CASSPASRVPWSKTQYF. Here the CDR3 DNA reads TGTGCCAGCAGTCCCGCCTCCAGGGTACCTTGGAGTAAGACCCAGTACTTC.

In its sample, this clonotype was seen many times. The chain is built from TRBV20-1 and TRBJ1-4; 7 positions agree with TRBD1. V dropped 3 bases and J dropped 5; count of bases not matched to a gene: 3. Germline V gene data show CDR1 as DFQATT and CDR2 as SNEGSKA (reference sequence). This CDR3 has 13 residues. CDR3 region: CSARGQLNEKLFF. The CDR3 coding sequence is TGCAGTGCTAGGGGACAGCTAAATGAAAAACTGTTTTTT.

This clonotype showed up just a few times. The chain couples TRBV6-2 or TRBV6-3 to TRBJ1-2; D not certain. V was cut by 2 bases and J by 2 bases, with 6 bases left in between. CDR3 length equals 13 residues. Germline CDR1 is MNHEY and CDR2 is SVGEGT. The CDR3 region is CASSYGKNYGYTF. The CDR3 nucleotides are TGTGCCAGCAGTTACGGGAAGAACTATGGCTACACCTTC.

This chain links TRBV11-3 with TRBJ2-7; unclear D gene. Germline lookup yields CDR1 SGHNT and CDR2 YENEEA. CDR3 length: 15 amino acids. With 0 bases removed from V and 0 bases from J, the gap between germline ends came to 9 bases. CDR3 sequence reads: CASSLDWSRSYEQYF. The CDR3 bases are TGTGCCAGCAGCTTAGACTGGTCCCGCTCCTACGAGCAGTACTTC.

This clonotype was seen a handful of times. The chain has TRBV3-1 and TRBJ1-1; TRBD1 aligns across 8 bases. Unmatched junction bases numbered 1, after V lost 3 bases and J lost 1 base. Germline CDR1 is LGHDT and CDR2 is YNNKEL (reference sequence). This CDR3 is built from 14 residues. The CDR3 region has the DNA TGTGCCAGCAGCCATGGGACAGGGAACACTGAAGCTTTCTTT. This sequence encodes CASSHGTGNTEAFF. Looking up the rest from reference TRBV3-1 and TRBJ1-1 gives the full variable domain: DTAVSQTPKYLVTQMGNDKSIKCEQNLGHDTMYWYKQDSKKFLKIMFSYNNKELIINETVPNRFSPKSPDKAHLNLHINSLELGDSAVYFCASSHGTGNTEAFFGQGTRLTVV.

This CDR3 reads CSAISNTGVGQETQYF. The CDR3 bases are TGCAGTGCTATAAGCAACACAGGGGTGGGCCAAGAGACCCAGTACTTC. The rearrangement uses TRBV20-1 and TRBJ2-5; 7 nucleotides agree with TRBD1. This CDR3 has 16 residues. V gave up 4 bases and J gave up 1 base; unmatched junction bases: 12. Looked up from germline, CDR1 is DFQATT and CDR2 is SNEGSKA (reference sequence).

The gene calls are TRBV6-1 and TRBJ2-7, with TRBD2 matching over 11 bases. The junction had 4 bases not matched to a gene; V was cut back by 6 bases and J by 0 bases. Looked up from germline, CDR1 is MNHNS and CDR2 is SASEGT. CDR3 size: 15 residues. The CDR3 is CASRPTSGNSYEQYF. Written as DNA, the CDR3 is TGTGCCAGCAGACCGACTAGCGGGAACTCCTACGAGCAGTACTTC.

The count of this clonotype is one. This chain joins TRBV18 and TRBJ1-5; possibly TRBD1 for D (6 bases). The V and J ends lost 1 base and 4 bases respectively, with 14 bases between them. Germline CDR1 reads KGHSH; CDR2 reads LQKENI. This CDR3 spans 16 amino acids. In DNA, the CDR3 is TGTGCCAGCTCACCACGATCGGGGGCAGGAAATCAGCCCCAGCATTTT. This sequence encodes CASSPRSGAGNQPQHF. Supplemented by reference TRBV18 and TRBJ1-5, the full variable domain reads NAGVMQNPRHLVRRRGQEARLRCSPMKGHSHVYWYRQLPEEGLKFMVYLQKENIIDESGMPKERFSAEFPKEGPSILRIQQVVRGDSAAYFCASSPRSGAGNQPQHFGDGTRLSIL.

This clonotype turned up a few times. At one end the junction does not follow the germline gene, possibly because of a read error. The V call is TRBV11-3, the J call TRBJ1-1, with a possible D match to TRBD1 (5 bases). CDR3 size: 11 residues. Looked up from germline, CDR1 is SGHNT and CDR2 is YENEEA. DNA for the CDR3: TGTGCCAGCAGCTATGCAGGGTCCTGGGAGTTT. Its translation is CASSYAGSWEF.

The chain links TRBV29-1 to TRBJ1-2; possible D gene TRBD1, 5 bases. Germline V gives CDR1 SQVTM, CDR2 ANQGSEA. CDR3 length equals 12 residues. CDR3: CSGDPRGYGYTF. In DNA, the CDR3 is TGCAGTGGGGACCCGAGGGGCTATGGCTACACCTTC.

In this sample, this clonotype turned up a few times. The V and J genes are TRBV9 and TRBJ2-5; D unresolved. The CDR3 is 14 amino acids. The germline gives CDR1 SGDLS, CDR2 YYNGEE. Trimming shortened V by 0 bases and J by 9 bases, and 15 bases separated the two germline ends. CDR3 region: CASSVANFQFPQYF. The CDR3 DNA sequence: TGTGCCAGCAGCGTAGCAAACTTTCAGTTCCCCCAGTACTTC. Full variable domain (missing parts from reference TRBV9 and TRBJ2-5): DSGVTQTPKHLITATGQRVTLRCSPRSGDLSVYWYQQSLDQGLQFLIQYYNGEERAKGNILERFSAQQFPDLHSELNLSSLELGDSALYFCASSVANFQFPQYFGPGTRLLVL.

The CDR3 sequence is CASSLVPEFISTDTQYF. The CDR3 DNA reads as TGTGCCAGCAGCTTAGTCCCTGAATTTATTAGCACAGATACGCAGTATTTT. V gene TRBV7-2 combines with J gene TRBJ2-3, with D unclear. The CDR3 runs to 17 residues. Per the germline V gene, CDR1 is SGHTA and CDR2 is FQGNSA. V lost 1 base to trimming and J lost 0 bases, with 14 bases between them.

CDR3 in amino acids: CASSGPHGETQYF. The CDR3 region has the DNA TGTGCCAGCAGTGGACCCCACGGAGAGACCCAGTACTTC. J is TRBJ2-5 and V is TRBV6-6; no clear D gene. Per the germline V gene, CDR1 is MNHNY and CDR2 is SVGAGI (reference sequence). V was trimmed by 5 bases and J by 4 bases, leaving 11 bases between them. The CDR3 runs to 13 residues.

This clonotype has just a few counts. This CDR3 is CATSRGGAQSTDTQYF. The CDR3 DNA sequence: TGTGCCACCAGCAGAGGAGGAGCGCAGAGCACAGATACGCAGTATTTT. V usage is TRBV15 and J usage is TRBJ2-3; D uncertain. The CDR3 totals 16 residues. V dropped 1 base and J dropped 0 bases, with 11 bases sitting between them. The V gene's germline CDR1 is LNHNV and CDR2 YYDKDF (reference sequence).

This clonotype was seen a handful of times. The chain uses TRBV7-6 and TRBJ1-6; the D is unclear. V shed 3 bases and J shed 3 bases, with 9 bases lying between them. CDR1 and CDR2 from the germline V gene are SGHVS and FNYEAQ. CDR3 length equals 15 residues. CDR3 sequence (DNA): TGTGCCAGCAGCTTTGGGGTTGGCTATAATTCACCCCTCCACTTT. It encodes CASSFGVGYNSPLHF.

In this sample, this clonotype turned up a few times. The CDR3 DNA is TGTGCCAGCAGTCCCCCAGGGAACACCGGGGAGCTGTTTTTT. Protein: CASSPPGNTGELFF. This rearrangement joins TRBV6-1 to TRBJ2-2; D is uncertain. The V end was cut by 5 bases, the J end by 1 base, with 8 bases between. This CDR3 contains 14 residues. CDR1 is MNHNS, CDR2 SASEGT, per germline.

This chain uses TRBV20-1 with TRBJ2-2, with TRBD2 matching 13 bases. J lost 7 bases, V lost 5 bases, and 7 bases had no gene match. The CDR3 contains 15 residues. Germline V gene data show CDR1 as DFQATT and CDR2 as SNEGSKA (reference sequence). The CDR3 region has the DNA TGCAGTGCTCAGACTAGCGGGAGGCAGGGCGGGGAGCTGTTTTTT. This translates into CSAQTSGRQGGELFF.

This clonotype has just a few counts. The genes are TRBV12-3 or TRBV12-4 and TRBJ1-2; 8 nucleotides match TRBD1. V shed 1 base and J 8 bases; nucleotides not matched to a gene: 15. The CDR3 covers 17 residues. The CDR3 sequence is CASSLGGQGFTRRGYTF. CDR3 DNA sequence: TGTGCCAGCAGTTTAGGCGGACAGGGCTTTACCCGTAGAGGCTACACCTTC.

This clonotype was detected only a few times. The chain is built from TRBV21-1 and TRBJ1-5; the table's D call, TRBD1, has no DNA check behind it. TRBV21-1 constitutes a pseudogene. There are 13 residues in the CDR3. CDR3 DNA sequence: TGTGCCAGCAGGGAAGGGGGGAATCAGCCCCAGCATTTT. It translates to CASREGGNQPQHF.

At least ten counts were recorded for this clonotype. The chain links TRBV28 to TRBJ2-1; 9 nucleotides agree with TRBD1. Germline lookup yields CDR1 MDHEN and CDR2 SYDVKM. The junction had 13 bases not matched to a gene; V was cut back by 5 bases and J by 8 bases. CDR3 length: 16 amino acids. The CDR3 here is CASSTVSGQGLDEQFF. The CDR3 bases are TGTGCCAGCAGTACCGTATCGGGACAGGGTTTAGATGAGCAGTTCTTC.

This clonotype has more than one count but fewer than ten. The CDR3 sequence: CASSLDSRRNEQFF. The CDR3 region has the DNA TGTGCCAGCAGCTTAGATTCCCGTAGAAATGAGCAGTTCTTC. This chain joins TRBV7-2 and TRBJ2-1; D gene uncertain. V shed 1 base and J shed 7 bases, with 11 bases lying between them. In germline, CDR1 is SGHTA, CDR2 FQGNSA. This CDR3 is built from 14 residues.

This clonotype was counted between two and nine times. The rearrangement uses TRBV3-1 and TRBJ2-7; D unresolved. The CDR3 has 17 amino acids. Germline V gene lookup returns CDR1 LGHDT and CDR2 YNNKEL (reference sequence). V was trimmed by 0 bases and J by 3 bases, leaving 18 bases between them. The CDR3 DNA is TGTGCCAGCAGCCAAGAACGATCCAGGCACCTAGGCTACGAGCAGTACTTC. Translated, it gives CASSQERSRHLGYEQYF.

The chain carries TRBV9 and TRBJ2-7, with 8 bases matching TRBD1. CDR1 and CDR2 (germline): SGDLS, YYNGEE. V shed 0 bases, J shed 2 bases, and the junction held 4 bases outside the gene matches. The CDR3 sequence is 15 residues long. The CDR3 nucleotides read TGTGCCAGCAGCGTAGTGGGACAGGCGACCTACGAGCAGTACTTC. Its translation is CASSVVGQATYEQYF.